This T cell receptor (beta chain) comes out of a study of metastatic and nonmetastatic thyroid tumors. Study-level background: Across peripheral blood and tumor or nodule tissue samples taken from malignant and benign thyroid patients, the repertoires were compared with one another.

The CDR3 is 16 residues long. Trimming cost V 3 bases and J 5 bases, with 18 bases left between them. Germline CDR1 and CDR2: MNHEY and SVGAGI. In the authors' methods: The study took CDR3 differences across clinicopathological groups and made a distant-metastasis classifier for papillary thyroid cancer from them. Via MiXCR, TCRdb re-called the PCR reads. TCRdb, not the original authors, processed these V and J calls. The sample has around 53,000 clones, approximately 17% seen once; the top ten hold 3%. Patients were all untreated before their thyroid surgery. In its sample, this clone was seen a few times.

The source material was blood. The chain employs TRBV6-5 and TRBJ2-3; D not resolved. This TCR was sampled from a female donor with papillary thyroid cancer or a benign thyroid nodule (not recorded which). Some clones in this sample may be carry-over from other donors' samples. Written as DNA, the CDR3 is TGTGCCAGCAGTTATACCCTCCATCGAGGTATAGATACGCAGTATTTT. Amino acids: CASSYTLHRGIDTQYF.